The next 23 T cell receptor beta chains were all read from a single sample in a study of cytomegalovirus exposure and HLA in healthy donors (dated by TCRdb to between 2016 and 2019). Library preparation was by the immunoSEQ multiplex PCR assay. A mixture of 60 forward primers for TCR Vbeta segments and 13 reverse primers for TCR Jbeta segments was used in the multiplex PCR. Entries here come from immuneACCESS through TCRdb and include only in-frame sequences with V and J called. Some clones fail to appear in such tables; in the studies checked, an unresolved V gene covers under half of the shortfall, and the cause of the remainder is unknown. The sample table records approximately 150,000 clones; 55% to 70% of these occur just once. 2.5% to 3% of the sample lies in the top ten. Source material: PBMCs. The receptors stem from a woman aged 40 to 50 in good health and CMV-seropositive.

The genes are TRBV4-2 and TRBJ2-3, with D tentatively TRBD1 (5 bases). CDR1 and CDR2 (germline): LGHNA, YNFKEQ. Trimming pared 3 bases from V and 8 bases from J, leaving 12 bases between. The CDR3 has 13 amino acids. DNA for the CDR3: TGTGCCAGCAGCCAGGGGCTTGATCTTACGCAGTATTTT. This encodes CASSQGLDLTQYF.

The CDR3, as DNA: TGTGCCAGCAGCCCTGGACTAGTACAAGAGACCCAGTACTTC. Translation: CASSPGLVQETQYF. This chain uses TRBV7-9 with TRBJ2-5; 7 bases are a match to TRBD2. With 5 bases clipped from V and 2 bases from J, the junction kept 5 bases outside the gene matches. The CDR3 is made up of 14 amino acids. The germline CDR1 and CDR2 sequences are SEHNR and FQNEAQ (reference sequence).

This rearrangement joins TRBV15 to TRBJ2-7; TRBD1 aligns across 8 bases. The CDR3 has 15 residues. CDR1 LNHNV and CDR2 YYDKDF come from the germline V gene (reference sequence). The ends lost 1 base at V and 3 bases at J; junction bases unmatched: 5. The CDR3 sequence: CATSRVGRGLYEQYF. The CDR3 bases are TGTGCCACCAGCAGAGTAGGCAGGGGGCTCTACGAGCAGTACTTC. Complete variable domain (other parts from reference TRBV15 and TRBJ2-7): DAMVIQNPRYQVTQFGKPVTLSCSQTLNHNVMYWYQQKSSQAPKLLFHYYDKDFNNEADTPDNFQSRRPNTSFCFLDIRSPGLGDTAMYLCATSRVGRGLYEQYFGPGTRLTVT.

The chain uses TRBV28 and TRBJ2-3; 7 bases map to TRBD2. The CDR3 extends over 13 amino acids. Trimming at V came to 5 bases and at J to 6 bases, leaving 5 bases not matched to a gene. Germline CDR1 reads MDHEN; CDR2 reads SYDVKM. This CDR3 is CASSLHGRDTQYF. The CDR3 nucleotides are TGTGCCAGCAGTCTACACGGGAGGGATACGCAGTATTTT.

The CDR3: CSVEFRAGEQYF. The CDR3 coding sequence is TGCAGCGTTGAATTCAGGGCCGGCGAGCAGTACTTC. This rearrangement joins TRBV29-1 to TRBJ2-7, with D possibly being TRBD1 (5 bases). Trimming removed 2 bases from V and 6 bases from J, with 11 bases in between. The CDR3 has 12 amino acids. The germline V gene has CDR1 SQVTM and CDR2 ANQGSEA.

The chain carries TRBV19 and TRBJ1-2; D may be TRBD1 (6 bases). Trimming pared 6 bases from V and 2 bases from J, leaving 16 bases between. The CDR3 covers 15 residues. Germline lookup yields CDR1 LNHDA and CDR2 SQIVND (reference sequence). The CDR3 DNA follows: TGTGCCAGTAGCTCGCACAGGGTAAACAACTATGGCTACACCTTC. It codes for CASSSHRVNNYGYTF.

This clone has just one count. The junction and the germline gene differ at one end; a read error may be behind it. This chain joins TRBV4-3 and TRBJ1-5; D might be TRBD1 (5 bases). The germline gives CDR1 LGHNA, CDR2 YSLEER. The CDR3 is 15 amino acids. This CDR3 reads CASSQDVGGEQPQNF. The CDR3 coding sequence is TGCGCCAGCAGCCAAGATGTAGGAGGGGAGCAGCCCCAGAATTTT.

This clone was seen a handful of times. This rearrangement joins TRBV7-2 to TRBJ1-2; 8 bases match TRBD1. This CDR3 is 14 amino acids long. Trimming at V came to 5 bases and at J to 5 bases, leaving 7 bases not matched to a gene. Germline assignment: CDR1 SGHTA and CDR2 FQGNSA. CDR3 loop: CASSLGQGPYGYTF. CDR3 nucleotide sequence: TGTGCCAGCAGCCTTGGACAGGGACCTTATGGCTACACCTTC.

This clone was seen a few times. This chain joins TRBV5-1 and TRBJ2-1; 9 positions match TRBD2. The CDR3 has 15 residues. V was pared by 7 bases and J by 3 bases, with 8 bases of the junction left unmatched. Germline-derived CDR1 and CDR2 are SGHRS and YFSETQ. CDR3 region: CASQIKREVYNEQFF. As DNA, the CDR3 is TGCGCCAGCCAAATTAAGCGGGAGGTCTACAATGAGCAGTTCTTC. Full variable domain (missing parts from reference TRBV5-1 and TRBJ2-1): KAGVTQTPRYLIKTRGQQVTLSCSPISGHRSVSWYQQTPGQGLQFLFEYFSETQRNKGNFPGRFSGRQFSNSRSEMNVSTLELGDSALYLCASQIKREVYNEQFFGPGTRLTVL.

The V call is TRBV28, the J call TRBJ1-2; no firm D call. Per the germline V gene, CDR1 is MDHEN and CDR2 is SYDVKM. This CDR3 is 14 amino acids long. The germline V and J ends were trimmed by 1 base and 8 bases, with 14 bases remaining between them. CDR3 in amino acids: CASSLYIQAIGYTF. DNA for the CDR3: TGTGCCAGCAGTTTATATATCCAGGCGATAGGCTACACCTTC.

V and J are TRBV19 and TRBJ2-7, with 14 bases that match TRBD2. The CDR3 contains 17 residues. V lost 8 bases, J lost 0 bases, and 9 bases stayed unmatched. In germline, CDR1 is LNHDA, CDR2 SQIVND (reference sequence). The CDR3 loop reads CASSEWTSGRSSYEQYF. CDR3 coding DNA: TGTGCCAGTTCTGAATGGACTAGCGGGAGGAGCTCCTACGAGCAGTACTTC.

The CDR3 DNA is TGTGCCAGTAGTCCTCGGACAGGGAGCTCTGGAAACACCATATATTTT. It yields the protein CASSPRTGSSGNTIYF. This rearrangement joins TRBV19 to TRBJ1-3; TRBD1 aligns across 8 bases. Trimming took 5 bases from V and 0 from J; bases not matched to a gene: 6. The germline V gene has CDR1 LNHDA and CDR2 SQIVND (reference sequence). The CDR3 runs 16 residues.

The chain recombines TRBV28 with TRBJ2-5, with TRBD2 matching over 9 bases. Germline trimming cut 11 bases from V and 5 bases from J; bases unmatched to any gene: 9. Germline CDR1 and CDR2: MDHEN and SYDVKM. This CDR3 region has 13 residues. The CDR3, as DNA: TGTGCCTCAAAGACTAGCGGTTACGAGACCCAGTACTTC. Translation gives CASKTSGYETQYF.

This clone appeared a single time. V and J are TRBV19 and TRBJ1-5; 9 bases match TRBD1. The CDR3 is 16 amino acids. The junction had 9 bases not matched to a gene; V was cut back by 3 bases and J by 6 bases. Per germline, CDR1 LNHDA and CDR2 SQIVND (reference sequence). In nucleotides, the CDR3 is TGTGCCAGTAGTATCAGTCACAGGGGGCGGCCTCAGCCCCAGCATTTT. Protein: CASSISHRGRPQPQHF.

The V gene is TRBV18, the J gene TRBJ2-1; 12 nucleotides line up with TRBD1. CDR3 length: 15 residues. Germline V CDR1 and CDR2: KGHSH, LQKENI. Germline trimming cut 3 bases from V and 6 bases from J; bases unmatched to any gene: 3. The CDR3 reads CASSPGQGAFNEQFF. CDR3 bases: TGTGCCAGCTCACCGGGACAGGGGGCTTTCAATGAGCAGTTCTTC.

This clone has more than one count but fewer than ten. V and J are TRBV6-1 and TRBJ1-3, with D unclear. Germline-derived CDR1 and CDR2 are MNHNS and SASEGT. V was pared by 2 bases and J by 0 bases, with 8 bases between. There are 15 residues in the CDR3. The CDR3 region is CASSEFWSSGNTIYF. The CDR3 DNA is TGTGCCAGCAGTGAATTCTGGAGCTCTGGAAACACCATATATTTT.

This CDR3 is CASSGEPGGSQPQHF. The CDR3 bases are TGTGCCAGCAGTGGCGAGCCAGGGGGAAGTCAGCCCCAGCATTTT. The chain is built from TRBV2 and TRBJ1-5; 7 positions match TRBD1. The CDR3 totals 15 residues. Trimming took 4 bases from V and 6 from J; bases not matched to a gene: 9. Germline assignment: CDR1 SNHLY and CDR2 FYNNEI.

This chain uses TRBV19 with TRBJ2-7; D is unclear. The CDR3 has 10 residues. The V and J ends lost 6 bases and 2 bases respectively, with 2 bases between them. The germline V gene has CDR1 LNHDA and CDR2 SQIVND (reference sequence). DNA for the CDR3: TGTGCCAGTAGCGCCTACGAGCAGTACTTC. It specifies CASSAYEQYF. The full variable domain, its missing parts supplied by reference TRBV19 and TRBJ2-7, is DGGITQSPKYLFRKEGQNVTLSCEQNLNHDAMYWYRQDPGQGLRLIYYSQIVNDFQKGDIAEGYSVSREKKESFPLTVTSAQKNPTAFYLCASSAYEQYFGPGTRLTVT.

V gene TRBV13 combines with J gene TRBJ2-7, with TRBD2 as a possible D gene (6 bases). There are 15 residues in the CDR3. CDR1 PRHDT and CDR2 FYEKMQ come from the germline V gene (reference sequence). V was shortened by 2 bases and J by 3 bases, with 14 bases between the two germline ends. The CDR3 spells CASSLSGGESYEQYF. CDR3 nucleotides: TGTGCCAGCAGCTTATCCGGAGGGGAAAGCTACGAGCAGTACTTC.

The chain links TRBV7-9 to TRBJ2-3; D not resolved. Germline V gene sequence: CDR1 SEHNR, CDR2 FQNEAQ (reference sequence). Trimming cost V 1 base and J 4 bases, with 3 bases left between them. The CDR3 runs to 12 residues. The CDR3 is CASSLVADTQYF. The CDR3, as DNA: TGTGCCAGCAGCTTAGTCGCAGATACGCAGTATTTT.

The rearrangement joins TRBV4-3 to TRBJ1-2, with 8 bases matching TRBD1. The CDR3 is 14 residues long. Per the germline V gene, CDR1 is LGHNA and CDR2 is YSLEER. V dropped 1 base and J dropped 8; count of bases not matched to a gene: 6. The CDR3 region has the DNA TGCGCCAGCAGCCAAGGTCGACAGGGGTTCGGCTACACCTTC. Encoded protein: CASSQGRQGFGYTF.

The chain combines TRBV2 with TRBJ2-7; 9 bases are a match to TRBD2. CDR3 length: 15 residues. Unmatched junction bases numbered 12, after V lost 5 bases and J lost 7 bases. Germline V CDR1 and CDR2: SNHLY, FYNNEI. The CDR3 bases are TGTGCCAGCAGTTACCCTAGCGGGAAGCCCTCAGAGCAGTACTTC. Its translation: CASSYPSGKPSEQYF.

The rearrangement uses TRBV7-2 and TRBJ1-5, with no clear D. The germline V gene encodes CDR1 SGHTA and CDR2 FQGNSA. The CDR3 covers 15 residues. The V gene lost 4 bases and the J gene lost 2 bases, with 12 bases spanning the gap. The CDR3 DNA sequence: TGTGCCAGCAGCTCGTCTTTACTTCGCAATCAGCCCCAGCATTTT. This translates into CASSSSLLRNQPQHF.